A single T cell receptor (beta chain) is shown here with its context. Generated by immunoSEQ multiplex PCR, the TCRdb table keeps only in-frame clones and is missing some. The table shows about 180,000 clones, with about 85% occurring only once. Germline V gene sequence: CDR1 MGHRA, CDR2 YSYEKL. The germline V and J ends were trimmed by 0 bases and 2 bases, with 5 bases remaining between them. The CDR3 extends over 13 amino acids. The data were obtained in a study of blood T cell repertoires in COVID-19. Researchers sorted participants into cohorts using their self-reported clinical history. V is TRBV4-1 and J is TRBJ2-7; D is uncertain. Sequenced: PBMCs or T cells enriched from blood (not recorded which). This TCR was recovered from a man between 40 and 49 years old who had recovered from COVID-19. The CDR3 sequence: CASSQDTPYEQYF. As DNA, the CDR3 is TGCGCCAGCAGCCAAGATACTCCCTACGAGCAGTACTTC.